Following are 23 T cell receptor beta chains from one sample sequenced in a study of OX40 agonist ivuxolimab in advanced cancers. Method: immunoSEQ multiplex PCR; TCRdb's copy keeps in-frame clones and lacks some. Of about 49,000 clones listed, 75% to 80% are singletons. The starting material was CD4+ or CD8+ T cells sorted from blood, obtained in a trial of the OX40 agonist ivuxolimab. The source is an adult with an advanced solid tumor such as melanoma, head and neck, liver or kidney cancer.

The CDR3 DNA follows: TGTGCCAGCAGCTTGGGAGAAAAACTGTTTTTT. This gives the protein CASSLGEKLFF. This rearrangement joins TRBV5-6 to TRBJ1-4; D remains ambiguous. V lost 0 bases to trimming and J lost 8 bases, with 2 bases between them. CDR1 is SGHDT, CDR2 YYEEEE, per germline. This CDR3 contains 11 residues.

This chain joins TRBV13 and TRBJ2-7; TRBD2 is a possible D gene (6 bases). V was trimmed by 7 bases and J by 1 base, leaving 14 bases between them. Germline V CDR1 and CDR2: PRHDT, FYEKMQ (reference sequence). CDR3 size: 14 residues. The CDR3 coding sequence is TGTGCCAGCACCACCGGGACTGGGTCCTACGAGCAGTACTTC. It translates to CASTTGTGSYEQYF.

The rearrangement uses TRBV19 and TRBJ2-6; D ambiguous. This CDR3 is built from 15 residues. CDR1 is LNHDA and CDR2 is SQIVND in the germline V gene (reference sequence). The ends were cut back, 5 bases at V and 4 bases at J, with 12 bases in the middle. CDR3 DNA sequence: TGTGCCAGTAGTCCTTGGGAAAAGGGGGCCAACGTCCTGACTTTC. Its translation is CASSPWEKGANVLTF.

The chain recombines TRBV7-9 with TRBJ2-1; 9 bases agree with TRBD2. After removal of 5 bases from V and 2 bases from J, the junction contained 10 bases not matched to a gene. The germline V gene has CDR1 SEHNR and CDR2 FQNEAQ (reference sequence). CDR3 length: 17 residues. The CDR3 loop is CASSPRLTSGTYNEQFF. Here the CDR3 DNA reads TGTGCCAGCAGCCCCCGTTTGACTAGCGGTACCTACAATGAGCAGTTCTTC.

The chain couples TRBV18 to TRBJ2-3, with TRBD1 as a possible D gene (6 bases). Trimming stripped 8 bases from V and 3 bases from J, with 15 bases between. This CDR3 has 14 amino acids. CDR1 and CDR2 from the germline V gene are KGHSH and LQKENI. The CDR3 is CASQGQGGTDTQYF. In nucleotides, the CDR3 is TGTGCCAGCCAGGGACAAGGCGGGACAGATACGCAGTATTTT.

J is TRBJ1-1 and V is TRBV20-1; D gene ambiguous. Germline V gene sequence: CDR1 DFQATT, CDR2 SNEGSKA (reference sequence). This CDR3 region has 10 residues. V shed 5 bases and J shed 11 bases, with 12 bases lying between them. The DNA for the CDR3 is TGCAGTGCTTTACAACCTTGGGCTTTCTTT. It encodes CSALQPWAFF.

CDR3 DNA sequence: TGTGCCAGCAGTGAAGGGGCAGGGTCGTTCTATGGCTACACCTTC. This encodes CASSEGAGSFYGYTF. This rearrangement joins TRBV6-1 to TRBJ1-2; a weak D match, TRBD1 (5 bases). The germline V and J ends were trimmed by 1 base and 4 bases, with 13 bases remaining between them. The CDR3 length is 15 residues. Germline CDR1 and CDR2: MNHNS and SASEGT.

The rearrangement uses TRBV9 and TRBJ2-1, with 7 positions matching TRBD1. Germline CDR1 is SGDLS and CDR2 is YYNGEE. With V trimmed by 0 bases and J by 5 bases, 2 bases remained unmatched. The CDR3 covers 14 residues. The CDR3 coding sequence is TGTGCCAGCAGCGTAGGGGACAGCCACAATGAGCAGTTCTTC. This encodes CASSVGDSHNEQFF.

For the CDR3, the DNA is TGTGCCAGCAGTTCTTATAGCGGAGTGATAGTAGAGACCCAGTACTTC. Protein product: CASSSYSGVIVETQYF. The chain employs TRBV27 and TRBJ2-5; possible D gene TRBD2, 6 bases. CDR3 length equals 16 residues. V dropped 4 bases and J dropped 4 bases, with 19 bases sitting between them. CDR1 MNHEY and CDR2 SMNVEV come from the germline V gene (reference sequence).

This chain joins TRBV27 and TRBJ2-1, with TRBD2 matching over 10 bases. The CDR3 loop spans 16 amino acids. Germline loops: CDR1 MNHEY, CDR2 SMNVEV (reference sequence). Trimming cost V 5 bases and J 4 bases; bases outside gene matches: 8. The CDR3 region has the DNA TGTGCCAGCAGTGTAGTAGCGGGAGGCCCATACAATGAGCAGTTCTTC. This translates into CASSVVAGGPYNEQFF.

This rearrangement joins TRBV4-2 to TRBJ2-7; D is uncertain. Between the trimmed V and J ends, which lost 0 bases and 6 bases, there was a span of 15 bases. Germline V lookup: CDR1 LGHNA, CDR2 YNFKEQ. CDR3 size: 15 residues. This CDR3 is CASSQEVGLPSEQYF. The CDR3 DNA is TGTGCCAGCAGCCAAGAAGTCGGCCTTCCTAGCGAGCAGTACTTC.

A single count supports this clone. DNA of the CDR3: TGCGCCAGCAGCTTGGGGGCGGGAGTCGAAGATACGCAGTATTTT. It specifies CASSLGAGVEDTQYF. V usage is TRBV5-1 and J usage is TRBJ2-3, with 7 bases fitting TRBD2. CDR1 is SGHRS, CDR2 YFSETQ, per germline. Trimming cost V 0 bases and J 5 bases; bases outside gene matches: 6. This CDR3 is 15 amino acids long.

The chain links TRBV5-1 to TRBJ2-1, with 9 positions matching TRBD2. Germline trimming cut 2 bases from V and 2 bases from J; bases unmatched to any gene: 5. The germline CDR1 and CDR2 sequences are SGHRS and YFSETQ. The CDR3 contains 16 residues. The CDR3 protein is CASSFLLAGTYNEQFF. Here the CDR3 DNA reads TGCGCCAGCAGCTTCTTACTAGCGGGTACCTACAATGAGCAGTTCTTC. Variable domain in full (rest from reference TRBV5-1 and TRBJ2-1): KAGVTQTPRYLIKTRGQQVTLSCSPISGHRSVSWYQQTPGQGLQFLFEYFSETQRNKGNFPGRFSGRQFSNSRSEMNVSTLELGDSALYLCASSFLLAGTYNEQFFGPGTRLTVL.

The gene calls are TRBV29-1 and TRBJ2-1; 9 bases match TRBD1. The junction had 7 bases not matched to a gene; V was cut back by 1 base and J by 6 bases. Germline V gives CDR1 SQVTM, CDR2 ANQGSEA. The CDR3 runs to 15 residues. Here the CDR3 DNA reads TGCAGCGTTGAAGTTGGTACAGGGGGCTCCAATGAGCAGTTCTTC. Translation gives CSVEVGTGGSNEQFF.

The chain joins TRBV7-9 to TRBJ2-1; D not certain. Trimming left V 1 base short and J 6 bases short, with 13 bases between. This CDR3 contains 15 residues. From germline, CDR1 is SEHNR and CDR2 FQNEAQ (reference sequence). The CDR3 bases are TGTGCCAGCAGCTTAGTTCGGCCTAGAAGCAATGAGCAGTTCTTC. As protein: CASSLVRPRSNEQFF.

J is TRBJ2-7 and V is TRBV6-5; possibly TRBD2 for D (6 bases). The V end was cut by 0 bases, the J end by 7 bases, with 7 bases between. The CDR3 runs 12 residues. The germline V gene has CDR1 MNHEY and CDR2 SVGAGI. CDR3 in amino acids: CASSYSAGEQYF. The CDR3 DNA follows: TGTGCCAGCAGTTACTCCGCGGGGGAGCAGTACTTC.

The chain links TRBV30 to TRBJ1-1; 7 nucleotides align to TRBD1. Germline V gene sequence: CDR1 GTSNPN, CDR2 SVGIG (reference sequence). This CDR3 contains 14 residues. V shed 3 bases and J 2 bases; nucleotides not matched to a gene: 6. The CDR3 DNA sequence: TGTGCCTGGAGCCCGAAGGGGGCAAACACTGAAGCTTTCTTT. This sequence encodes CAWSPKGANTEAFF.

The chain uses TRBV5-6 and TRBJ1-2; the match to TRBD1 covers 8 bases. V was pared by 4 bases and J by 7 bases, with 12 bases of the junction left unmatched. Germline assignment: CDR1 SGHDT and CDR2 YYEEEE. This CDR3 region has 15 residues. The DNA for the CDR3 is TGTGCCAGCAGCCCGACCGGACAGGGTATATTTGGCTACACCTTC. Its translation is CASSPTGQGIFGYTF.

The rearrangement links TRBV6-9 to TRBJ2-5; TRBD1 matches at 7 bases. CDR3 length equals 14 residues. V lost 2 bases to trimming and J lost 5 bases; unmatched junction nucleotides: 5. CDR1 and CDR2 (germline): MNHGY, SVAAGI. The CDR3 sequence is CASSYRQGFETQYF. The CDR3 DNA reads TGTGCCAGCAGTTATAGACAGGGCTTCGAGACCCAGTACTTC.

The V and J genes are TRBV6-5 and TRBJ1-4; D perhaps matches TRBD1 (5 bases). This CDR3 region has 14 residues. Trimming took off 6 bases at V and 5 bases at J, with 13 bases between the two ends. Per germline, CDR1 MNHEY and CDR2 SVGAGI. The CDR3 bases are TGTGCCAGCAGGCCGGGACCCTCGAATGAAAAACTGTTTTTT. This codes for CASRPGPSNEKLFF.

The chain has TRBV11-3 and TRBJ2-1; 7 bases match TRBD1. Germline trimming cut 5 bases from V and 3 bases from J; bases unmatched to any gene: 10. This CDR3 is 16 amino acids long. Germline V gene lookup returns CDR1 SGHNT and CDR2 YENEEA. DNA for the CDR3: TGTGCCAGCAGCCAGACAGGGACGGTTCACTACAATGAGCAGTTCTTC. This sequence encodes CASSQTGTVHYNEQFF. The whole variable domain, filled in from reference TRBV11-3 and TRBJ2-1, reads EAGVVQSPRYKIIEKKQPVAFWCNPISGHNTLYWYLQNLGQGPELLIRYENEEAVDDSQLPKDRFSAERLKGVDSTLKIQPAELGDSAVYLCASSQTGTVHYNEQFFGPGTRLTVL.

The J gene is TRBJ2-3, the V gene TRBV7-9; TRBD2 is a possible D gene (6 bases). Germline-derived CDR1 and CDR2 are SEHNR and FQNEAQ (reference sequence). V was shortened by 1 base and J by 2 bases, with 13 bases between the two germline ends. The CDR3 sequence is 16 residues long. CDR3 in amino acids: CASSLGLASSTDTQYF. The CDR3 nucleotides are TGTGCCAGCAGCTTAGGTCTAGCGAGCTCCACAGATACGCAGTATTTT.

The V call is TRBV4-1, the J call TRBJ2-5, with D maybe TRBD2 (5 bases). CDR3 length: 14 residues. CDR1 and CDR2 (germline): MGHRA, YSYEKL. V gave up 2 bases and J gave up 2 bases, with 9 bases separating them. The DNA of the CDR3 is TGCGCCAGCAGCCAATCGGGGTTTCAAGAGACCCAGTACTTC. The encoded protein is CASSQSGFQETQYF.